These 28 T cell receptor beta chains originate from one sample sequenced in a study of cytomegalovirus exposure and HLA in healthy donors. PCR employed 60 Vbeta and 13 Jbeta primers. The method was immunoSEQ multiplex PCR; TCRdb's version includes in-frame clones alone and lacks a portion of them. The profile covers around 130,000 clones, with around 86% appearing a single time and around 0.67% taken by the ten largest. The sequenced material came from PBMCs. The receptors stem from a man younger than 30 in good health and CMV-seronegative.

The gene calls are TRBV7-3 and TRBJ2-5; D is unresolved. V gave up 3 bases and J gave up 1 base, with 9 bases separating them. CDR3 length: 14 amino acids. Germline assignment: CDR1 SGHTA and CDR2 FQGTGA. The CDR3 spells CASSFTGSQETQYF. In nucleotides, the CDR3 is TGTGCCAGCAGCTTTACCGGGTCCCAAGAGACCCAGTACTTC.

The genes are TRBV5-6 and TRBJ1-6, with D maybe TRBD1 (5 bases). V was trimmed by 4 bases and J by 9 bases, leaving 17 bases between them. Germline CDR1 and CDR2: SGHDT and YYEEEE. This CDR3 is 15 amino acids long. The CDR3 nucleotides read TGTGCCAGCAGCCCACGTCCAGGTAGGGGTTCACCCCTCCACTTT. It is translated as CASSPRPGRGSPLHF.

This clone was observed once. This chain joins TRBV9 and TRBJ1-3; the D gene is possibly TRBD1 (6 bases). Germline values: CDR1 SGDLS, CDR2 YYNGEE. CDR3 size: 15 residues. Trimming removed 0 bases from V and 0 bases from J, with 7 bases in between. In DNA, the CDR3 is TGTGCCAGCAGCGTAGCACAGGGCTCTGGAAACACCATATATTTT. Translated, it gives CASSVAQGSGNTIYF.

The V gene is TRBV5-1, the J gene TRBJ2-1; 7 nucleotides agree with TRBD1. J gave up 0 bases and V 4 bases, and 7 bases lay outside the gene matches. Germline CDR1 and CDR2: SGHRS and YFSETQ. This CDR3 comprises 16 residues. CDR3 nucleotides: TGCGCCAGCAGCGGGGGACAGCGCAGCTCCTACAATGAGCAGTTCTTC. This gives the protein CASSGGQRSSYNEQFF.

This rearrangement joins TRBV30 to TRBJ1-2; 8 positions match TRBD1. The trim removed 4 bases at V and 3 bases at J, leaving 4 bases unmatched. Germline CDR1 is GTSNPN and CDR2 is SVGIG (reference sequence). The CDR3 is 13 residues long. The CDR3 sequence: CAWKWDRHYGYTF. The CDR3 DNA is TGTGCCTGGAAATGGGACAGGCACTATGGCTACACCTTC.

CDR3 protein: CASREAPNTQYF. CDR3 nucleotide sequence: TGTGCCAGCAGAGAAGCCCCCAATACGCAGTATTTT. The chain recombines TRBV7-9 with TRBJ2-3; no definite D call. This CDR3 has 12 amino acids. Per germline, CDR1 SEHNR and CDR2 FQNEAQ (reference sequence). Trimming shortened V by 6 bases and J by 7 bases, and 11 bases separated the two germline ends.

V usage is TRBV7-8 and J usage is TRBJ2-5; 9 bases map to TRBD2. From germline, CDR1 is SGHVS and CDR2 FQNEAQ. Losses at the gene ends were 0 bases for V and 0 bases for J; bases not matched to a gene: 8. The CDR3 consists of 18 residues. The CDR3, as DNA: TGTGCCAGCAGCTTAGCGCTTTTCCCTAGCGGGGACCAAGAGACCCAGTACTTC. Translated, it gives CASSLALFPSGDQETQYF.

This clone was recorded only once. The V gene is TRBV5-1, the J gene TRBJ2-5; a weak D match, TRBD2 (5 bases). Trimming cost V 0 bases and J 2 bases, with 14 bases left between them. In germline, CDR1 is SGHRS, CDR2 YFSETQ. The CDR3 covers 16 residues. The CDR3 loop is CASSLAAGGPQETQYF. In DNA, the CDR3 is TGCGCCAGCAGCTTGGCTGCGGGCGGGCCGCAAGAGACCCAGTACTTC.

CDR3 protein: CASRSAEAFF. The CDR3, as DNA: TGTGCCAGCAGGAGCGCTGAAGCTTTCTTT. The chain recombines TRBV21-1 with TRBJ1-1. TRBV21-1 has pseudogene status. The CDR3 length is 10 residues.

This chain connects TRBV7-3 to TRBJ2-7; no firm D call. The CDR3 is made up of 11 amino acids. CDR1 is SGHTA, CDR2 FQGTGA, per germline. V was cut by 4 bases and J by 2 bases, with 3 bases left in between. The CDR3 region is CASSSAYEQYF. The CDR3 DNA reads TGTGCCAGCAGCTCCGCCTACGAGCAGTACTTC.

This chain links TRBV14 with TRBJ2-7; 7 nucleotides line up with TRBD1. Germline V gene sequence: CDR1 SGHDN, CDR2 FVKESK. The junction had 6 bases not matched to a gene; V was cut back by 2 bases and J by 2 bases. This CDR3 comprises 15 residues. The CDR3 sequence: CASSQPQTGTYEQYF. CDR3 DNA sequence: TGTGCCAGCAGCCAACCTCAGACAGGGACCTACGAGCAGTACTTC.

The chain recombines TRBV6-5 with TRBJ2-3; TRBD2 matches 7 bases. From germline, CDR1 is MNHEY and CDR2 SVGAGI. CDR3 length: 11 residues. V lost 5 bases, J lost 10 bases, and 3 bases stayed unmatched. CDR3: CASSTGGSQYF. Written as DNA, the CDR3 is TGTGCCAGCAGTACGGGGGGTTCGCAGTATTTT.

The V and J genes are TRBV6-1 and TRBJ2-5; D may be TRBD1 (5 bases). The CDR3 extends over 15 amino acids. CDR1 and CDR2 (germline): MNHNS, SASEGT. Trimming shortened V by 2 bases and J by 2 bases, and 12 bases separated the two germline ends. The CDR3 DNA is TGTGCCAGCAGTGAAAGGGGCCTTAGGCAAGAGACCCAGTACTTC. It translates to CASSERGLRQETQYF.

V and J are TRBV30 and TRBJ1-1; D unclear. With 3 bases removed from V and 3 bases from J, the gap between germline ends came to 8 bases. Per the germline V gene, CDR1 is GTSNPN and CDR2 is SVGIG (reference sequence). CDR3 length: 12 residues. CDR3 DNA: TGTGCCTGGAGCCGGAGCTACACTGAAGCTTTCTTT. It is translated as CAWSRSYTEAFF.

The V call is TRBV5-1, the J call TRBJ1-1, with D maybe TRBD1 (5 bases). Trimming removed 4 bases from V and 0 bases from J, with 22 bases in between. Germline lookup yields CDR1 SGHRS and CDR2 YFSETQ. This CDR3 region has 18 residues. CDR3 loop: CASSPPGTEGFMNTEAFF. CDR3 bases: TGCGCCAGCAGCCCGCCCGGGACGGAGGGGTTCATGAACACTGAAGCTTTCTTT.

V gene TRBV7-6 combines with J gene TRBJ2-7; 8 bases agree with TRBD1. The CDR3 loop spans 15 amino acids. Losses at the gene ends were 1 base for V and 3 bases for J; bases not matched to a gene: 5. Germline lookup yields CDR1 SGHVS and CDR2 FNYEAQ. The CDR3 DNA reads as TGTGCCAGCAGCTTAGAGGCAGGGGGCCTCTACGAGCAGTACTTC. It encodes CASSLEAGGLYEQYF.

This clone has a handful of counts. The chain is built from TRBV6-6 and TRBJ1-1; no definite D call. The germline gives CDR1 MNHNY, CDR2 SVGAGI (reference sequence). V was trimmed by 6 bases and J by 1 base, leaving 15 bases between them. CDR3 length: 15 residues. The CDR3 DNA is TGTGCCAGCAGCTCGCCGAGGGCCGAGAACACTGAAGCTTTCTTT. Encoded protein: CASSSPRAENTEAFF.

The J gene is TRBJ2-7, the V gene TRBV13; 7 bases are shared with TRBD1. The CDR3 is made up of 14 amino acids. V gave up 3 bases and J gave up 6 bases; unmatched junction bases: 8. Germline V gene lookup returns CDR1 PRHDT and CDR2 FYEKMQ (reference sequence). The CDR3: CASSFDRELREQYF. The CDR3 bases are TGTGCCAGCAGCTTCGACAGGGAGCTTCGCGAGCAGTACTTC.

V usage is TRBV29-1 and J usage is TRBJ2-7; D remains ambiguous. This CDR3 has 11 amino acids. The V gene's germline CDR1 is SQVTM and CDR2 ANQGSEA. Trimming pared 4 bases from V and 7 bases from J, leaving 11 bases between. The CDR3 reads CSVATTREQYF. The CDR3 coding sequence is TGCAGCGTTGCAACCACGCGGGAGCAGTACTTC.

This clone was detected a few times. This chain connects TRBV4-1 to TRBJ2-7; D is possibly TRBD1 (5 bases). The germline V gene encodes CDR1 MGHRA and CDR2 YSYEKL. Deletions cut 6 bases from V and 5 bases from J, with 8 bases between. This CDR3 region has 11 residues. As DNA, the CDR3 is TGCGCCAGCAGTTTAGGGGACGAGCAGTACTTC. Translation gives CASSLGDEQYF.

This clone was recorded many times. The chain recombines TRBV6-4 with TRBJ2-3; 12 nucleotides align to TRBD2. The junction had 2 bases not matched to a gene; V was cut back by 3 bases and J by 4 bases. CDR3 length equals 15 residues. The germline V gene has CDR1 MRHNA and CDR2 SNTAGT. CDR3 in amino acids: CASSERTSGADTQYF. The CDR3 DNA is TGTGCCAGCAGTGAAAGGACTAGCGGGGCAGATACGCAGTATTTT.

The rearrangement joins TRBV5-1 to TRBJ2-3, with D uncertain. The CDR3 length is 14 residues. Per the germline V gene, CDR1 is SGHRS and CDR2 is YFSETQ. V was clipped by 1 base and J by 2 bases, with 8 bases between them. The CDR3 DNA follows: TGCGCCAGCAGCTTGAACAGACCCACAGATACGCAGTATTTT. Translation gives CASSLNRPTDTQYF.

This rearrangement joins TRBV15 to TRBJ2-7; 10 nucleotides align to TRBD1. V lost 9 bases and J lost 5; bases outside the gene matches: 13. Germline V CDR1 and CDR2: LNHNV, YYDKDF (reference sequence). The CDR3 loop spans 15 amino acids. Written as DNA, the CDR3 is TGTGCCACAGGAGAGACAGGGGGCGTATTTGACGAGCAGTACTTC. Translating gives CATGETGGVFDEQYF.

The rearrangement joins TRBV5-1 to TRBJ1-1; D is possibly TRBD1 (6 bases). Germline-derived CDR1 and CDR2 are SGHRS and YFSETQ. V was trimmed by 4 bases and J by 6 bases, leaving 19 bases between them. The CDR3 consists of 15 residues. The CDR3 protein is CASSLTGTLAAEAFF. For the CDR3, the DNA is TGCGCCAGCAGCCTCACTGGGACACTAGCGGCTGAAGCTTTCTTT.

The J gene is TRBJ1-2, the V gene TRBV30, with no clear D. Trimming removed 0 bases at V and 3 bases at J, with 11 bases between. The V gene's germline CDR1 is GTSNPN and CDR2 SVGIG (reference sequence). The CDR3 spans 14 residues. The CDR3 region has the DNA TGTGCCTGGAGTGTACAATCACAGCACTATGGCTACACCTTC. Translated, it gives CAWSVQSQHYGYTF. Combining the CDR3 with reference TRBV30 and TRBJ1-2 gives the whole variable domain SQTIHQWPATLVQPVGSPLSLECTVEGTSNPNLYWYRQAAGRGLQLLFYSVGIGQISSEVPQNLSASRPQDRQFILSSKKLLLSDSGFYLCAWSVQSQHYGYTFGSGTRLTVV.

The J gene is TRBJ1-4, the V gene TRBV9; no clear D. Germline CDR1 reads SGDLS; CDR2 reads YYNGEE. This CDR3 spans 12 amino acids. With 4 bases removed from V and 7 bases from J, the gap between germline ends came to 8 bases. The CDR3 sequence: CASSLSGEKLFF. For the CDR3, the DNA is TGTGCCAGCAGCCTTAGCGGTGAAAAACTGTTTTTT.

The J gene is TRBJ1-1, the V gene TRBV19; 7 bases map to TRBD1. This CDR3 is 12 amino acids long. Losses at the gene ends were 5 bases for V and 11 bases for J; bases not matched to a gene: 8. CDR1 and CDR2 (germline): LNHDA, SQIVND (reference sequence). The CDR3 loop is CASSPRQGWAFF. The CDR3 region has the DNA TGTGCCAGTAGTCCCCGACAGGGCTGGGCTTTCTTT.

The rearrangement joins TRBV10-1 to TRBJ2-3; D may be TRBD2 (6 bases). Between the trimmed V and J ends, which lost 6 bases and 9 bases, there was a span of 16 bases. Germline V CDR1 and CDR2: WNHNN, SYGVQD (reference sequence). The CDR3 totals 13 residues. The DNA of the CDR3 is TGCGCCAGCAGCGCGGGACTGCTCGGGACGCAGTATTTT. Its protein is CASSAGLLGTQYF.